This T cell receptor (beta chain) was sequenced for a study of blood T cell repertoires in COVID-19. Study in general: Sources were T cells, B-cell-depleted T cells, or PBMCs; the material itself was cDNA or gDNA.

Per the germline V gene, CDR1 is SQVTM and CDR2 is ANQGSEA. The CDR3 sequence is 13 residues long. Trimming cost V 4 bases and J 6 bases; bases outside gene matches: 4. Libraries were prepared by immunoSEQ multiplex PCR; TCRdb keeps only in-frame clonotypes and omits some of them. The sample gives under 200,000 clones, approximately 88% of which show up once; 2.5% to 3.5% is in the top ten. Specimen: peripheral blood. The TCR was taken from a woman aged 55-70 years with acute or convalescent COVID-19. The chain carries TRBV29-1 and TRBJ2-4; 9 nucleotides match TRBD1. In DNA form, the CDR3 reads TGCAGCGTTGTGGGGACAGGGTTAAACATTCAGTACTTC. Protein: CSVVGTGLNIQYF.